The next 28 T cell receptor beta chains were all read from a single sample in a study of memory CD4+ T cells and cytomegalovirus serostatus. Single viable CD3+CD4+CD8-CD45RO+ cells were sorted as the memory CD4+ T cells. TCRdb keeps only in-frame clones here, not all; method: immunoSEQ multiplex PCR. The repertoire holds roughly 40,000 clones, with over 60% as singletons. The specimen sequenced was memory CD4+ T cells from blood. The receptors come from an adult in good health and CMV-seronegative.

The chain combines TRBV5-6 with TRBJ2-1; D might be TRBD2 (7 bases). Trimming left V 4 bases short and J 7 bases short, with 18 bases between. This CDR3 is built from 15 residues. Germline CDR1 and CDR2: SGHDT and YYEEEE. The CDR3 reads CASSRRTAGANEQFF. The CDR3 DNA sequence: TGTGCCAGCAGCCGAAGGACCGCGGGGGCAAATGAGCAGTTCTTC.

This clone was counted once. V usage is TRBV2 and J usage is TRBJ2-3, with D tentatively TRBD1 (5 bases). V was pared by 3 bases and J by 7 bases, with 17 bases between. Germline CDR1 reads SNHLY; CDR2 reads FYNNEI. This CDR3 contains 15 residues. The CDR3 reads CASSDSGPAGHTQYF. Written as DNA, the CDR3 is TGTGCCAGCAGTGACTCAGGACCCGCAGGGCATACGCAGTATTTT.

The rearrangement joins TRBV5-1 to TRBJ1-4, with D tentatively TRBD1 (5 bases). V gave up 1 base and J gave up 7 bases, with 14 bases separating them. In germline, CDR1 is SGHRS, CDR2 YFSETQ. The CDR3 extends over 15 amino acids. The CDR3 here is CASSLFFGDVEKLFF. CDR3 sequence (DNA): TGCGCCAGCAGCTTGTTCTTCGGGGACGTTGAAAAACTGTTTTTT.

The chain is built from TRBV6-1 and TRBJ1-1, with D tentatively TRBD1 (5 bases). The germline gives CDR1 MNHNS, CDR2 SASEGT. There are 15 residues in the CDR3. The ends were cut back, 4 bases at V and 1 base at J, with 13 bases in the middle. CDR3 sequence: CASSVSWGSNTEAFF. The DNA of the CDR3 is TGTGCCAGCAGTGTCTCTTGGGGGTCGAACACTGAAGCTTTCTTT.

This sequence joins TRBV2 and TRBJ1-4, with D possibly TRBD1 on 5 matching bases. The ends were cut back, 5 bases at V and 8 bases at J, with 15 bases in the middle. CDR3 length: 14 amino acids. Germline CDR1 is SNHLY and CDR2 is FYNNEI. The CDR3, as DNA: TGTGCCAGCAGTTCCCAGGGCGGTTGGGAAAAACTGTTTTTT. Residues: CASSSQGGWEKLFF.

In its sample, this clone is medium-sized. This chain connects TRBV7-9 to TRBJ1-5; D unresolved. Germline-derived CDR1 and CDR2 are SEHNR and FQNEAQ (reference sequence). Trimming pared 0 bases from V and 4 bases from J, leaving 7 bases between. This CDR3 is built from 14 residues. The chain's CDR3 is CASSLAAKNQPQHF. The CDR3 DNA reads TGTGCCAGCAGCTTAGCGGCGAAAAATCAGCCCCAGCATTTT.

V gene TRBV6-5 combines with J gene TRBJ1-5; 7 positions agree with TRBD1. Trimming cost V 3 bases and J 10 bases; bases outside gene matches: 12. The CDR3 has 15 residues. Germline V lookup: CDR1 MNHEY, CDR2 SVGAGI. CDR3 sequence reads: CASSYRTGAQGPQHF. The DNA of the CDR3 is TGTGCCAGCAGTTATCGGACAGGCGCCCAGGGCCCCCAGCATTTT.

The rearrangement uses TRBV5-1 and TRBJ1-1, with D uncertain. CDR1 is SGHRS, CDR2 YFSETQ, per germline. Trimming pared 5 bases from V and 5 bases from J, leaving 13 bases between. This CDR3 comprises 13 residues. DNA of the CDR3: TGCGCCAGCAGTTCAGGTGGCGGAACTGAAGCTTTCTTT. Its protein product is CASSSGGGTEAFF.

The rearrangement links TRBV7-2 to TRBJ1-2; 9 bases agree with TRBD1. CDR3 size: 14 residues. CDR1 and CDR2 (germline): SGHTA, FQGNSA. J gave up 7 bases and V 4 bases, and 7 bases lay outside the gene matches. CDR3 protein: CASSWTGERAGYTF. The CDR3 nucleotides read TGTGCCAGCAGCTGGACAGGGGAGCGGGCTGGCTACACCTTC. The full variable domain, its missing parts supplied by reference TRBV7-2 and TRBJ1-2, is GAGVSQSPSNKVTEKGKDVELRCDPISGHTALYWYRQSLGQGLEFLIYFQGNSAPDKSGLPSDRFSAERTGGSVSTLTIQRTQQEDSAVYLCASSWTGERAGYTFGSGTRLTVV.

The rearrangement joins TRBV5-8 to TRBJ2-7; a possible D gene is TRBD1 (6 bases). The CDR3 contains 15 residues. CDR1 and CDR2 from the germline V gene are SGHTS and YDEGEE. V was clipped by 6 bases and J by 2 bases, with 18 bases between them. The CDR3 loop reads CASNIHPDSTYEQYF. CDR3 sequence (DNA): TGTGCCAGCAACATACATCCGGACAGTACCTACGAGCAGTACTTC.

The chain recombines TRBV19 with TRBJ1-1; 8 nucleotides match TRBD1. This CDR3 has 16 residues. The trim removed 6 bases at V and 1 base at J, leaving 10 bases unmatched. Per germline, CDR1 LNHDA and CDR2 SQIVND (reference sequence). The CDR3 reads CASRPDRDRRNTEAFF. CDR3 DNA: TGTGCCAGTAGGCCCGACCGGGACAGGAGGAACACTGAAGCTTTCTTT.

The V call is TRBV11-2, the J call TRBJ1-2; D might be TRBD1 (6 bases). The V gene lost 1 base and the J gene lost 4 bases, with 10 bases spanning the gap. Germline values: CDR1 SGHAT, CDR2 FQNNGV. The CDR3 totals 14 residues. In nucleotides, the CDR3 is TGTGCCAGCAGCTTAGTTTCAGGGGTCTATGGCTACACCTTC. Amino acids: CASSLVSGVYGYTF. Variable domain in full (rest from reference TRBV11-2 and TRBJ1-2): EAGVAQSPRYKIIEKRQSVAFWCNPISGHATLYWYQQILGQGPKLLIQFQNNGVVDDSQLPKDRFSAERLKGVDSTLKIQPAKLEDSAVYLCASSLVSGVYGYTFGSGTRLTVV.

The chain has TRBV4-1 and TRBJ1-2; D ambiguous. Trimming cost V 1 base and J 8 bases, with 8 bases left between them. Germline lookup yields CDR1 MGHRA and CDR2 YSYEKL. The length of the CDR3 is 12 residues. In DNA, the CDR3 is TGCGCCAGCAGCCAAGTGGGTTGGGGCTACACCTTC. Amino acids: CASSQVGWGYTF.

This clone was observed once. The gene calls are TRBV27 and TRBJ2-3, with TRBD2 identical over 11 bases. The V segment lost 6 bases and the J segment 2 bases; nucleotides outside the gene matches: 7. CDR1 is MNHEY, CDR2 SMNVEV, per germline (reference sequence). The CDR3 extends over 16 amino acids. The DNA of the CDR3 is TGTGCCAGCAGGCCCCGACTAGCGGGGAACACAGATACGCAGTATTTT. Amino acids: CASRPRLAGNTDTQYF.

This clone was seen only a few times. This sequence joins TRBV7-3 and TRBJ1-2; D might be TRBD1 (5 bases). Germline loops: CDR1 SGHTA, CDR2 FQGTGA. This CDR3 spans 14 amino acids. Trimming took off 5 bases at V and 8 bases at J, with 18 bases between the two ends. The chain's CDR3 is CASSQNQGLGGYTF. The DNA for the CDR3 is TGTGCCAGCAGCCAAAACCAGGGTTTAGGAGGCTACACCTTC.

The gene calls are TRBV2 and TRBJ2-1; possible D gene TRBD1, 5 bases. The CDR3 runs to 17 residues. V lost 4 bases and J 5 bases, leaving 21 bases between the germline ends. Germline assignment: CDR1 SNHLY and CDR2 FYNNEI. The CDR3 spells CASSGSYPPDRDNEQFF. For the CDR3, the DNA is TGTGCCAGCAGTGGTTCCTACCCTCCCGACAGAGACAATGAGCAGTTCTTC.

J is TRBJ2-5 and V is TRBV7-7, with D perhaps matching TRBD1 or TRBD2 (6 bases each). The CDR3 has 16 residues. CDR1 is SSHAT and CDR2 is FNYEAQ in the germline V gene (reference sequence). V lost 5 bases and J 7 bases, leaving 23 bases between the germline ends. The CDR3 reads CASSPTGRFEGGTQYF. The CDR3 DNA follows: TGTGCCAGCAGCCCAACCGGGCGATTTGAGGGGGGGACCCAGTACTTC.

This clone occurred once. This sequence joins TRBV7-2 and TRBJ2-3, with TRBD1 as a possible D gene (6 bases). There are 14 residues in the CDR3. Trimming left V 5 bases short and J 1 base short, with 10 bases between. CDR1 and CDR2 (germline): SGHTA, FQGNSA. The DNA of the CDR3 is TGTGCCAGCAGCGGCTGGACAGGCACAGATACGCAGTATTTT. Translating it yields CASSGWTGTDTQYF.

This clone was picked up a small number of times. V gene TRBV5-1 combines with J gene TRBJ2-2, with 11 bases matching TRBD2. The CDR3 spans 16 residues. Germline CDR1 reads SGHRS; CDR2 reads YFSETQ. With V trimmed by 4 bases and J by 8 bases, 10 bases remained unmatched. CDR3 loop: CASSSTSGGSSGELFF. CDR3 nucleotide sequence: TGCGCCAGCAGCAGCACTAGCGGGGGTTCATCAGGGGAGCTGTTTTTT.

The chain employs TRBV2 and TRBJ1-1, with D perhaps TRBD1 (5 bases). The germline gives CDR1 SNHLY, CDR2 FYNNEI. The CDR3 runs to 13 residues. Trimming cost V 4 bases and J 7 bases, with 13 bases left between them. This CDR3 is CASSGLAGGEAFF. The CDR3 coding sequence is TGTGCCAGCAGTGGCTTGGCGGGGGGTGAAGCTTTCTTT.

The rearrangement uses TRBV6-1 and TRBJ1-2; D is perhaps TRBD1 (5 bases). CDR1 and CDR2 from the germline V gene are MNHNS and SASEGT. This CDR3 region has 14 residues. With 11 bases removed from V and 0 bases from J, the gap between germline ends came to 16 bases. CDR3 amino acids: CARLRDGTNYGYTF. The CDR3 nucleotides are TGTGCCCGCCTACGGGACGGTACTAACTATGGCTACACCTTC.

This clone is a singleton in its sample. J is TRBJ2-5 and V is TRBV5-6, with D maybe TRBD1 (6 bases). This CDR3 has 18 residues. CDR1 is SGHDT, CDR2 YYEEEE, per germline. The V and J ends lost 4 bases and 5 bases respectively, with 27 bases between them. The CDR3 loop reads CASSTGFMGAASGETQYF. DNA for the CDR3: TGTGCCAGCAGCACAGGTTTCATGGGGGCGGCTAGTGGGGAGACCCAGTACTTC.

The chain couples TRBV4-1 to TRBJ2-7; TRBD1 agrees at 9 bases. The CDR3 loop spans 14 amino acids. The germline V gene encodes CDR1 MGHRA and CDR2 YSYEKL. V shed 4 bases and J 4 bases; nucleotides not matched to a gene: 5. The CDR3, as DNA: TGCGCCAGCAGCCTCGGGACAGGGAAATACGAGCAGTACTTC. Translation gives CASSLGTGKYEQYF.

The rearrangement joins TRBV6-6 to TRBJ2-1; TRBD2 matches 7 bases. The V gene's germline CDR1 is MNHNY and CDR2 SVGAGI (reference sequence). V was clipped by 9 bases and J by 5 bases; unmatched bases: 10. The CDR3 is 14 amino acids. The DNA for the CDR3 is TGTGCCAGTATAGCGGTGGCGGGGGACAATGAGCAGTTCTTC. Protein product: CASIAVAGDNEQFF.

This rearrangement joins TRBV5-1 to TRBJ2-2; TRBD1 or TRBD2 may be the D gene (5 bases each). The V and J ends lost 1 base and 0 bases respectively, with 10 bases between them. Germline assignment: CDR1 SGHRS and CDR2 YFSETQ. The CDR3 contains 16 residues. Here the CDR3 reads CASSLFGGANTGELFF. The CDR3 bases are TGCGCCAGCAGCTTGTTTGGGGGAGCGAACACCGGGGAGCTGTTTTTT.

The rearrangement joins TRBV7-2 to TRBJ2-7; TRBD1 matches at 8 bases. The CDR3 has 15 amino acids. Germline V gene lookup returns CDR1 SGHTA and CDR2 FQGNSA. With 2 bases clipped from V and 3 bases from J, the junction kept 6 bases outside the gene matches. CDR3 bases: TGTGCCAGCAGCTTATTCGGGACAGGATACTACGAGCAGTACTTC. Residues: CASSLFGTGYYEQYF.

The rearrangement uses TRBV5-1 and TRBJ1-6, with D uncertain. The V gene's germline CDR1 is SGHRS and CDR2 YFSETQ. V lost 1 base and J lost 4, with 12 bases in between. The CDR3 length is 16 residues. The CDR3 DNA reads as TGCGCCAGCAGCTTGTCATCCCCAGAGTATAATTCACCCCTCCACTTT. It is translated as CASSLSSPEYNSPLHF.

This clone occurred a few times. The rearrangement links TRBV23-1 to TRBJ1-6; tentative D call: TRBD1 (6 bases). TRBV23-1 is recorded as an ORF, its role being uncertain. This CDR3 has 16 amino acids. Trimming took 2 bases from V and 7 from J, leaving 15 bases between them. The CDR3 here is CASSQTGKGVNSPLHF. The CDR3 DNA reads TGCGCCAGCAGTCAAACAGGGAAGGGCGTGAATTCACCCCTCCACTTT.